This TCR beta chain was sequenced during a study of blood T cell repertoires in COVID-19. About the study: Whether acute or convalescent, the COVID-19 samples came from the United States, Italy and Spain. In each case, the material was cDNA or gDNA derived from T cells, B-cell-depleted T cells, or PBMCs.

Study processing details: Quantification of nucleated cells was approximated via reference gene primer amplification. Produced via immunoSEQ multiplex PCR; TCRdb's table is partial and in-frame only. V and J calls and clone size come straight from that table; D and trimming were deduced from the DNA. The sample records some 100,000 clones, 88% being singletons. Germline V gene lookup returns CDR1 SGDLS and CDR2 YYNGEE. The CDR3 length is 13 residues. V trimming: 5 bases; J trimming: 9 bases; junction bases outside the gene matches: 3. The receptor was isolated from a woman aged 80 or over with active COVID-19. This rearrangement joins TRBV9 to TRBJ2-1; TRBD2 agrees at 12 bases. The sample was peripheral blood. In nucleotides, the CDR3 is TGTGCCAGCAGGACTAGCGGGAGTGGTGAGCAGTTCTTC. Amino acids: CASRTSGSGEQFF.